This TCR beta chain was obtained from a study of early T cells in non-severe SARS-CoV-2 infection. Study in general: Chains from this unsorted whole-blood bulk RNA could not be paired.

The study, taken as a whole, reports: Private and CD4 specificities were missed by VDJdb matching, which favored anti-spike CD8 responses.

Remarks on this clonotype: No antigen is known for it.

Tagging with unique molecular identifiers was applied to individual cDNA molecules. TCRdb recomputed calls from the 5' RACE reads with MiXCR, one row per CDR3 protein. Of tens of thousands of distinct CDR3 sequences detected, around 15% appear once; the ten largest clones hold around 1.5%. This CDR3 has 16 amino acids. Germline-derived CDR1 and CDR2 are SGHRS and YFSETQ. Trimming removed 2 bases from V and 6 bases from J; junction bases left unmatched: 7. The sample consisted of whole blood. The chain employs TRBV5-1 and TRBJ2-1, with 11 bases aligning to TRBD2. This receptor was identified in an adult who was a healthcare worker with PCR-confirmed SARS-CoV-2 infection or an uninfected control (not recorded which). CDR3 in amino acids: CASSLLAGEGANEQFF. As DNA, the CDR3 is TGCGCCAGCAGCTTACTAGCGGGGGAAGGTGCCAATGAGCAGTTCTTC. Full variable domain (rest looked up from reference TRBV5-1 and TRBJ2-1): KAGVTQTPRYLIKTRGQQVTLSCSPISGHRSVSWYQQTPGQGLQFLFEYFSETQRNKGNFPGRFSGRQFSNSRSEMNVSTLELGDSALYLCASSLLAGEGANEQFFGPGTRLTVL.